Listed below are T cell receptor beta chains from one sample, sequenced in a study of T cells in Graves' hyperthyroidism and ophthalmopathy. TCRdb reprocessed the multiplex PCR reads via MiXCR and lists one record per CDR3 protein. This sample has 500,000 or so distinct CDR3 sequences, with about 16% found just once. The specimen was blood. These receptors were obtained from a woman between 25 and 40 years old with Graves' ophthalmopathy. Each CDR3 is given with its conserved first and last residue. A D gene is named only where the DNA matches it firmly. Size values are once, few and many counts, or a class for expanded clones, and some rows have none.

clone size	D gene	V gene	J gene	CDR3 DNA	CDR3 protein
.	TRBD1	TRBV6-1	TRBJ2-1	TGTGCCAGCAGCCCCACAGGGGACAATGAGCAGTTCTTC	CASSPTGDNEQFF
many	.	TRBV18	TRBJ2-1	TGTGCCAGCTCATCATCTCAGGGGAATGAGCAGTTCTTC	CASSSSQGNEQFF
.	TRBD1	TRBV28	TRBJ2-7	TGTGCCAGGGACAGGGACCACGAGCAGTACTTC	CARDRDHEQYF
.	.	TRBV18	TRBJ2-3	TGTGCCAGCTCACCACCAGGCAGGTTGCCAAACAATCGAACAGATACGCAGTATTTT	CASSPPGRLPNNRTDTQYF
many	.	TRBV2	TRBJ1-6	TGTGCCAGCAGTCAGAGCGTCTACTTACCCCTCCACTTT	CASSQSVYLPLHF
.	.	TRBV28	TRBJ2-1	TGTGCCAGCAGTTCCCCCGGACAGATTTTCGATGAGCAGTTCTTC	CASSSPGQIFDEQFF
many	.	TRBV6-1	TRBJ1-1	TGTGCCAGCAGGCCCGGGGGGATGAACACTGAAGCTTTCTTT	CASRPGGMNTEAFF
many	TRBD2	TRBV10-3	TRBJ2-3	TGTGCCATCGCGCCAGCGGGACGCTCAGATACGCAGTATTTT	CAIAPAGRSDTQYF
many	TRBD1	TRBV11-1	TRBJ2-1	TGTGCCAGCAGCTTAATGGGGAGGACAGGGTCCGGTGAGCAGTTCTTC	CASSLMGRTGSGEQFF
many	TRBD2	TRBV13	TRBJ2-7	TGTGCCAGCAGCCCGCGCGGGGGACGATACGAGCAGTACTTC	CASSPRGGRYEQYF
many	.	TRBV3-1	TRBJ2-1	TGTGCCAGCAGCCAAGAGGCCGCAGCCTACAATGAGCAGTTCTTC	CASSQEAAAYNEQFF
.	TRBD2	TRBV9	TRBJ2-7	TGTGCCAGCAGCTCTTCTAGCGGGCTTACCTACGAGCAGTACTTC	CASSSSSGLTYEQYF
many	.	TRBV28	TRBJ1-6	TGTGCCAGCACCGACTGGGGGATGTGGGGTAATTCACCCCTCCACTTT	CASTDWGMWGNSPLHF
.	TRBD2	TRBV5-6	TRBJ2-5	TGTGCCAGCAGCTTGATAGGTAGCGGGAGGGGGGAGACCCAGTACTTC	CASSLIGSGRGETQYF
many	.	TRBV5-1	TRBJ2-7	TGCGCCAGCAGCCAATTAGGAGATTCCCCCTACGAGCAGTACTTC	CASSQLGDSPYEQYF
many	.	TRBV7-3	TRBJ2-7	TGTGCCAGCAGCTTAGAGGGCCGGGGCGGGGAGCAGTACTTC	CASSLEGRGGEQYF
many	TRBD1	TRBV28	TRBJ2-7	TGTGCCAGCACAGGGGGCCGGATGTACGAGCAGTACTTC	CASTGGRMYEQYF
few	.	TRBV6-2/TRBV6-3	TRBJ2-2	TGTGCCAGCAGCGACGGGGTCCAAACGGGCGGGGAGCTGTTTTTT	CASSDGVQTGGELFF
.	TRBD1	TRBV6-1	TRBJ2-7	TGTGCCAGCAGGGAAATGACAGGGTTATCCTACGAGCAGTACTTC	CASREMTGLSYEQYF
.	TRBD2	TRBV20-1	TRBJ2-5	TGCAGTGCCTACGGACTAGCGGGAGGGAGGGAGACCCAGTACTTC	CSAYGLAGGRETQYF
.	TRBD2	TRBV28	TRBJ2-5	TGTGCCAGCAGTTTAGACCCCAACGCTAGCGGCTACCAAGAGACCCAGTACTTC	CASSLDPNASGYQETQYF